This TCR beta chain stems from a study of blood T cells in healthy people across ages. About the research overall: There was about one barcoded beta molecule captured by template switching per two T cells. Study-level results: Leaving the PBMCs unsorted stopped any conclusive comparison of naive versus antigen-experienced cells.

This clonotype was found a few times. Its target is not known. Looked up from germline, CDR1 is SNHLY and CDR2 is FYNNEI. Trimming cost V 5 bases and J 2 bases, with 10 bases left between them. The CDR3 has 14 amino acids. A second PCR, run for roughly 7 to 11 cycles, used a sample-barcoded 5' primer plus a J-beta primer mix. TCRdb reanalysed the 5' RACE reads using MiXCR and keeps one entry per CDR3 protein. Of approximately 800,000 distinct CDR3 sequences in the sample, around 24% were seen once. Another study also made use of these data, one on T cells of mothers and their children. From that study: Barcodes for each sample and 2-4 random nucleotides were added by the M1S primer used in the second PCR. The study found thymic selection shapes TCR recombination output similarly in related and unrelated pairs.

The origin of this receptor is a boy aged 5 to 17 in good health. The chain combines TRBV2 with TRBJ1-5, with D uncertain. Sequencing was done on a sample of blood. CDR3 bases: TGTGCCAGCAGTCCCCTGTGGGGCAATCAGCCCCAGCATTTT. This codes for CASSPLWGNQPQHF.